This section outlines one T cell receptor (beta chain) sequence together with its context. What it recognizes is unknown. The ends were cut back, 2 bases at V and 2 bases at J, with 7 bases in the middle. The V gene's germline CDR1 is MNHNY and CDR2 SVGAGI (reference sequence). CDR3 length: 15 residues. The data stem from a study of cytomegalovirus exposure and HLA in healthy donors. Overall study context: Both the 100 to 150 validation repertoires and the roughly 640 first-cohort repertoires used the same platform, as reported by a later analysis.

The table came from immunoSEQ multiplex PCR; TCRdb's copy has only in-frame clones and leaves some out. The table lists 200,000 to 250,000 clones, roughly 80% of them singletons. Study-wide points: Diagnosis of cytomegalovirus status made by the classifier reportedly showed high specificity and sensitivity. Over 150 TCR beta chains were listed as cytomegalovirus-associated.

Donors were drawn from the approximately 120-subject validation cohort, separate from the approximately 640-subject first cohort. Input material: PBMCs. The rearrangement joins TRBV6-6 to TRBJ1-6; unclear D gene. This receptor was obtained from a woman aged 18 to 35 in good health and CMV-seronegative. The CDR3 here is CASSYGEPYNSPLHF. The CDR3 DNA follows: TGTGCCAGCAGTTACGGAGAGCCCTATAATTCACCCCTCCACTTT.